This is a list of T cell receptor beta chains from one sample in a study of response to subunit inactivated influenza vaccine. TCRdb fed the RT-PCR reads into MiXCR, producing one record per CDR3 protein. The sample yields 550,000 to 600,000 distinct CDR3 sequences, 12% seen once. This specimen consisted of PBMCs from blood, obtained on the day of vaccination. The source is a man aged 45-65 years who received an inactivated influenza vaccine. Both conserved end residues are part of each CDR3. The D gene is left open where the match is weak. For some rows the clone size is stated as once, few or many, or as a class when expanded; others skip it.

V	J	size	D	DNA	CDR3
TRBV7-6	TRBJ2-3	NA	NA	TGTGCCAGCAGCTCGAGGGTAGGAGGCACAGATACGCAGTATTTT	CASSSRVGGTDTQYF
TRBV7-2	TRBJ1-1	NA	TRBD1	TGTGCCAGCAGCGCTCACAGGGGAGGAACTGAAGCTTTCTTT	CASSAHRGGTEAFF
TRBV30	TRBJ2-7	NA	NA	TGTGCCTGGGGACATGGCGAGCAGTACTTC	CAWGHGEQYF
TRBV6-1	TRBJ2-1	few	TRBD2	TGTGCCAGCAACATCGGGACTAGCGGGAGAGCTTACAATGAGCAGTTCTTC	CASNIGTSGRAYNEQFF
TRBV7-2	TRBJ2-1	few	NA	TGTGCCAGCAGCACACAGAGAAGCTCCTACAATGAGCAGTTCTTC	CASSTQRSSYNEQFF
TRBV6-5	TRBJ2-7	many	TRBD1	TGTGCCAGCAGTTACTCTTTACCGGGACAGGGATTCGAGCAGTACTTC	CASSYSLPGQGFEQYF
TRBV7-2	TRBJ2-1	NA	NA	TGTGCCAGCAGCTTGTCCAGGGCGAATGAGCAGTTCTTC	CASSLSRANEQFF
TRBV20-1	TRBJ2-5	NA	TRBD2	TGCAGTGCAATAGCGGGGACCCCCCGGGAGACCCAGTACTTC	CSAIAGTPRETQYF
TRBV7-6	TRBJ1-1	few	NA	TGTGCCAGCAGCTTAGCAGGATACCTAGTAGCTTTCTTT	CASSLAGYLVAFF
TRBV9	TRBJ1-2	many	NA	TGTGCCAGCAGCGCCGGGGGCTATGGCTACACCTTC	CASSAGGYGYTF
TRBV5-1	TRBJ1-2	NA	TRBD1	TGCGCCAGCAGCTTTACAGGGGGCCGCTATGGCTACACCTTC	CASSFTGGRYGYTF
TRBV29-1	TRBJ2-3	many	TRBD1	TGCAGCGTTGAACTGGCAGGGGGCAACGCAGATACGCAGTATTTT	CSVELAGGNADTQYF
TRBV11-2	TRBJ2-3	NA	NA	TGTGCCAGCAGCTTCCCTAGCTTGCTTACAGATACGCAGTATTTT	CASSFPSLLTDTQYF
TRBV24-1	TRBJ2-1	few	NA	TGTGCCACCAGTGAACAGGGATCACGGGATGAGCAGTTCTTC	CATSEQGSRDEQFF
TRBV11-2	TRBJ2-7	many	TRBD2	TGTGCCAGCAGCTCGACTAGCCACGAGCAGTACTTC	CASSSTSHEQYF
TRBV28	TRBJ2-3	few	TRBD2	TGTGCCAGCAGTTTATTGACTAGCGGAAACACAGATACGCAGTATTTT	CASSLLTSGNTDTQYF
TRBV6-5	TRBJ2-7	NA	TRBD1	TGTGCCAGCAGTTACACGCCCCCGGGACAGGGGTTAAGCGAGCAGTACTTC	CASSYTPPGQGLSEQYF
TRBV20-1	TRBJ2-5	few	NA	TGCAGTGCCTTATATCCTGAGACCAACACCCAGTACTTC	CSALYPETNTQYF
TRBV30	TRBJ2-3	few	NA	TGTGCCTGGACCACAGCGGATACGCAGTATTTT	CAWTTADTQYF
TRBV4-2	TRBJ2-1	few	NA	TGTGCCAGCAGCCAAGGAGGGGGGGAGTACAATGAGCAGTTCTTC	CASSQGGGEYNEQFF
TRBV11-2	TRBJ2-1	NA	NA	TGTGCCAGCAGGAGTGATAGGCCCTACAATGAGCAGTTCTTC	CASRSDRPYNEQFF
TRBV7-6	TRBJ2-3	NA	TRBD2	TGTGCCAGCAGATTAAGCGGGGGGCTCACAGATACGCAGTATTTT	CASRLSGGLTDTQYF
TRBV10-3	TRBJ1-4	few	TRBD1	TGTGCCACATCCCCGGGACAGGCTTTTGAAAAACTGTTTTTT	CATSPGQAFEKLFF
TRBV4-1	TRBJ2-7	few	TRBD1	TGCGCCAGCCAGCCAACCCGACAGGGGGACTACGAGCAGTACTTC	CASQPTRQGDYEQYF
TRBV30	TRBJ2-1	once	TRBD2	TGTGCCTGGAGCCGGGGACTAGCGGGAACCTACAATGAGCAGTTCTTC	CAWSRGLAGTYNEQFF
TRBV7-9	TRBJ2-7	few	NA	TGTGCCAGCAGCCCCCCGTGGGGTGGCGAGCAGTACTTC	CASSPPWGGEQYF
TRBV6-5	TRBJ2-7	NA	TRBD1	TGTGCCAGCAGTTCCGGGGACAGGGGGCACGAGCAGTACTTC	CASSSGDRGHEQYF
TRBV6-1	TRBJ2-2	NA	NA	TGTGCCAGCAGTGATCAGGGCGTTGTTGGGGAGCTGTTTTTT	CASSDQGVVGELFF
TRBV6-5	TRBJ1-6	few	NA	TGTGCCAGCAGTTACCCACGACACCCTTCAAGTTCACCCCTCCACTTT	CASSYPRHPSSSPLHF
TRBV14	TRBJ2-1	few	TRBD2	TGTGCCAGCAGCCAAGAGGGAACTAGCGGGGGGGCCTACAATGAGCAGTTCTTC	CASSQEGTSGGAYNEQFF
TRBV6-1	TRBJ2-7	NA	NA	TGTGCCAGCAGACCGCAACAAGGCCTAAATACCTACGAGCAGTACTTC	CASRPQQGLNTYEQYF
TRBV28	TRBJ2-5	NA	NA	TGTGCCAGCAGCCCAGGGCGGATGGAGACCCAGTACTTC	CASSPGRMETQYF
TRBV12-3/TRBV12-4	TRBJ2-7	NA	TRBD1	TGTGCCAGCAGCAGGGACAGGATCTCCTACGAGCAGTACTTC	CASSRDRISYEQYF
TRBV5-1	TRBJ2-1	NA	TRBD1	TGCGCCAGCAGCTCTCAGGGGGTAACTCACAATGAGCAGTTCTTC	CASSSQGVTHNEQFF
TRBV4-3	TRBJ1-3	NA	NA	TGCGCCAGCAGCCAAATATTGGGGCTGGGGTCTGGAAACACCATATATTTT	CASSQILGLGSGNTIYF
TRBV20-1	TRBJ2-5	NA	TRBD2	TGCAGTGCTACCCAGCCCTTCTTAGCGGGGGCTTTCCAAGAGACCCAGTACTTC	CSATQPFLAGAFQETQYF
TRBV7-2	TRBJ2-7	NA	NA	TGTGCCAGCAGCTTGGGGGGTCAGGGCCACTACGAGCAGTACTTC	CASSLGGQGHYEQYF
TRBV20-1	TRBJ2-1	NA	TRBD1	TGCAGTGCTATCCGGGAGACAGGGGTGGGTTATGAGCAGTTCTTC	CSAIRETGVGYEQFF
TRBV6-1	TRBJ2-2	many	TRBD2	TGTGCCAGCAGTCTATATAGCGGGAGAGGACGGGCCGGGGAGCTGTTTTTT	CASSLYSGRGRAGELFF
TRBV18	TRBJ2-2	many	NA	TGTGCCAGCTCACCCCAAAACCGTGGCACCGGGGAGCTGTTTTTT	CASSPQNRGTGELFF
TRBV6-1	TRBJ2-7	NA	NA	TGTGCCAGCAGTGTTGACTTCTACGAGCAGTACTTC	CASSVDFYEQYF
TRBV28	TRBJ1-1	NA	NA	TGTGCCAGCAGCCACCTTGTTGAGGTAAACACTGAAGCTTTCTTT	CASSHLVEVNTEAFF
TRBV27	TRBJ1-1	many	NA	TGCGCCAGCAGCTTTTCAGGGAACACTGAAGCTTTCTTT	CASSFSGNTEAFF
TRBV7-2	TRBJ2-1	few	NA	TGTGCCAGCAGCTTAGAACGAGCAGGCAAATACAATGAGCAGTTCTTC	CASSLERAGKYNEQFF
TRBV20-1	TRBJ1-2	many	NA	TGCAGTGCTAGAGAGGGGGGGATGGTAGGCTACACCTTC	CSAREGGMVGYTF
TRBV7-9	TRBJ2-3	few	NA	TGTGCCAGACAAGGAACCCTATCGACAGATACGCAGTATTTT	CARQGTLSTDTQYF
TRBV19	TRBJ2-1	few	NA	TGTGCCACGACAAGTTACGGGGGACAGCTTTACAATGAGCAGTTCTTC	CATTSYGGQLYNEQFF
TRBV6-2/TRBV6-3	TRBJ2-7	NA	NA	TGTGCCAGCAGGGACAGCGGGAAAGCCTACGAGCAGTACTTC	CASRDSGKAYEQYF